A selection of T cell receptor beta chains follows, all from one sample in a study of CD8+CD57+ T cells in acquired aplastic anemia. TCRdb itself ran the reads through MiXCR, one entry per CDR3 protein. This table has about 81,000 distinct CDR3 sequences, around 44% appearing once. The sequenced material came from sorted CD4+, CD8+, or CD8+CD57+ T cells (not recorded which) from PBMCs. These TCRs come from a human donor in good health, serving as a control. Each CDR3 is given without its conserved first and last residue. A D gene is named only where the DNA matches it firmly. The size of a clone is reported for some rows only, either as once, few or many, or as a class for expanded clones.

v_call	j_call	clone_size	d_call	cdr3_aa
TRBV30	TRBJ1-1	.	.	AWSRSTEAF
TRBV27	TRBJ1-2	.	.	ASLPVMGLNYGYT
TRBV30	TRBJ2-3	few	TRBD1	AWSAGQGTTDTQY
TRBV2	TRBJ1-6	.	TRBD1	ASRGQGRNSPLH
TRBV7-2	TRBJ2-5	.	.	ASSLEGLETQY
TRBV12-3/TRBV12-4	TRBJ2-1	many	TRBD1	ASSPRGIAKNEQF
TRBV7-3	TRBJ2-7	.	TRBD2	ASSSMTSGSISYEQY
TRBV19	TRBJ2-7	once	.	ASSIGPGYEQY
TRBV5-1	TRBJ2-7	few	TRBD2	ASSFQRGASEQY
TRBV25-1	TRBJ1-5	few	TRBD1	ASSGGQGTNQPQH
TRBV9	TRBJ1-1	many	.	ASSVGAGETEAF
TRBV30	TRBJ1-5	.	TRBD1	AWKTGTGFEPQH
TRBV19	TRBJ1-2	many	.	ASSISDGGSDGYT
TRBV12-3/TRBV12-4	TRBJ1-2	many	.	ASSLRSTDYGYT
TRBV27	TRBJ1-1	few	TRBD1	ASSLQTGGTEAF
TRBV12-3/TRBV12-4	TRBJ1-1	many	.	ASSKLTQYTEAF
TRBV12-3/TRBV12-4	TRBJ1-2	.	.	ASSLNRQGGPYGYT
TRBV2	TRBJ2-2	few	TRBD1	ASSGGQVNTGELF
TRBV27	TRBJ1-6	.	.	ASSSFMSRESPLH
TRBV27	TRBJ2-7	few	TRBD1	ASRVQGAEEQY
TRBV9	TRBJ1-1	.	TRBD1	TSSPPRGQGAAF
TRBV28	TRBJ1-2	.	.	ASSLNTGPRTYGYT
TRBV10-3	TRBJ1-2	few	.	AISESPPYGYT
TRBV7-7	TRBJ2-7	.	.	ASSAPRPYEQY
TRBV29-1	TRBJ1-4	.	.	SARTGGDEKLF
TRBV25-1	TRBJ2-3	.	.	ASSDEGHTQY
TRBV7-9	TRBJ1-5	many	.	ASSLGSQPQH
TRBV7-2	TRBJ1-6	.	.	ASSLAQSSYNSPPH
TRBV7-3	TRBJ2-5	few	.	ASSDGLGETQY
TRBV25-1	TRBJ1-5	.	TRBD1	ASIRTGGKQPQH
TRBV10-1	TRBJ1-6	few	.	AINLKNNSPLH
TRBV29-1	TRBJ1-2	.	.	SVAKGGNYGYT
TRBV20-1	TRBJ2-1	few	TRBD2	SARFASGRRGGNEQS
TRBV6-1	TRBJ1-5	few	TRBD1	ASSQGQTSRPQH
TRBV5-4	TRBJ1-5	many	.	ASSSKEGLGSNQPQH
TRBV4-1	TRBJ1-5	many	.	ASSQDEGSNQPQH
TRBV4-1	TRBJ2-5	.	.	ASSQGQSLAVETQY
TRBV2	TRBJ1-6	many	.	ASGQPEYNSPLH
TRBV25-1	TRBJ2-1	.	.	ASSLTGGPYNEQF
TRBV12-3/TRBV12-4	TRBJ1-1	many	.	ASSVAF
TRBV7-8	TRBJ2-3	.	.	ASSALYTDTQY